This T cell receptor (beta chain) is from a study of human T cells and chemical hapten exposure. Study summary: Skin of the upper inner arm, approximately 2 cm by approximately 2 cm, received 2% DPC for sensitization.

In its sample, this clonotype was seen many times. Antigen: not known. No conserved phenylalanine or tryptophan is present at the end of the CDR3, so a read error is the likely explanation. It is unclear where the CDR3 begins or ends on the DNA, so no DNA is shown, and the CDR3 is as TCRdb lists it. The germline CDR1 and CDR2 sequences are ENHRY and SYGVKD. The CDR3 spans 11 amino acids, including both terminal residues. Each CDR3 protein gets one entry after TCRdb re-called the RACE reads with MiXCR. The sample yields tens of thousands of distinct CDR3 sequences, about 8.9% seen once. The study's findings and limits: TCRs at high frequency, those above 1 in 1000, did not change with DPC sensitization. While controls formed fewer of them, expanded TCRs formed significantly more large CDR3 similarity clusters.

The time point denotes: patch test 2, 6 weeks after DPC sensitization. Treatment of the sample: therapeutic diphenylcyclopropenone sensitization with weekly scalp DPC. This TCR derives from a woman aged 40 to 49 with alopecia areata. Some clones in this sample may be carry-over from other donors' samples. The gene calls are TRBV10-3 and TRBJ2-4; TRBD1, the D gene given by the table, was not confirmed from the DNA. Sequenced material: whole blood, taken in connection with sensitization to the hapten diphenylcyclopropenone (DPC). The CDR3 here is CAISVGRCPLG.